This T cell receptor (beta chain) was identified during a study of CD8+CD57+ T cells in acquired aplastic anemia. Findings of the study overall: Comparison of patients with controls identified roughly 27 shared CD8+ CDR3 sequences.

Genomic DNA was employed as the template in profiling TCR beta VDJ and CDR3. Each CDR3 protein gets one entry after TCRdb re-called the reads with MiXCR. The sample lists roughly 180,000 distinct CDR3 sequences, less than 65% seen once, with under 45% in the top ten. Patients chosen for sequencing had shown CD8+CD57+ cell expansion by flow cytometry. Remarks on this clonotype: What it recognizes is unknown.

Losses at the gene ends were 3 bases for V and 6 bases for J; bases not matched to a gene: 7. Germline CDR1 and CDR2: SGHAT and FQNNGV. The CDR3 runs 14 residues. Sequencing used sorted CD4+, CD8+, or CD8+CD57+ T cells (not recorded which) from PBMCs. This TCR was recovered from a human donor with aplastic anemia. This chain connects TRBV11-2 to TRBJ2-7; 8 nucleotides align to TRBD2. CDR3: CASSLEGLVFEQYF. In DNA, the CDR3 is TGTGCCAGCAGCTTGGAGGGACTAGTATTCGAGCAGTACTTC.